A single sample is the source of the 21 T cell receptor beta chains below, sequenced in a study of neurological immune-mediated disorders. TCRdb fed the 5' RACE reads into MiXCR, producing one record per CDR3 protein. Of over 55,000 distinct CDR3 sequences in the sample, 8.5% to 10% were seen once. This sample's time point: longitudinal time-point 2. The sequencing sample was made of PBMCs. All receptors come from a man younger than 45 in good health.

This clonotype occurred many times. The chain couples TRBV20-1 to TRBJ1-6; weak D call: TRBD1 (6 bases). This CDR3 has 14 residues. From germline, CDR1 is DFQATT and CDR2 SNEGSKA (reference sequence). Trimming pared 8 bases from V and 7 bases from J, leaving 18 bases between. The CDR3 DNA reads as TGCAGTCCTTATCAACAGGGTGAGAATTCACCCCTCCACTTT. Amino acid sequence: CSPYQQGENSPLHF.

The chain recombines TRBV6-4 with TRBJ2-5; TRBD2 is a possible D gene (6 bases). The germline V and J ends were trimmed by 5 bases and 4 bases, with 17 bases remaining between them. The CDR3 runs 15 residues. The germline V gene has CDR1 MRHNA and CDR2 SNTAGT. The CDR3, as DNA: TGTGCCAGCAGTCAGTTCGGAGGGATGGGAGAGACCCAGTACTTC. Translation: CASSQFGGMGETQYF.

This clonotype was counted many times. J is TRBJ2-1 and V is TRBV11-2; D is uncertain. CDR1 and CDR2 (germline): SGHAT, FQNNGV. The V gene lost 6 bases and the J gene lost 5 bases, with 14 bases spanning the gap. The length of the CDR3 is 14 residues. The CDR3 reads CASRPPWENNEQFF. The CDR3 nucleotides read TGTGCCAGCAGACCACCCTGGGAAAACAATGAGCAGTTCTTC. Supplemented by reference TRBV11-2 and TRBJ2-1, the full variable domain reads EAGVAQSPRYKIIEKRQSVAFWCNPISGHATLYWYQQILGQGPKLLIQFQNNGVVDDSQLPKDRFSAERLKGVDSTLKIQPAKLEDSAVYLCASRPPWENNEQFFGPGTRLTVL.

This clonotype came up many times. The chain is built from TRBV29-1 and TRBJ2-7; D might be TRBD1 or TRBD2, each matching 6 bases. V was trimmed by 7 bases and J by 4 bases, leaving 20 bases between them. The CDR3 is made up of 14 amino acids. The V gene's germline CDR1 is SQVTM and CDR2 ANQGSEA. The CDR3 sequence is CSAPTGGVGYEQYF. The CDR3 DNA is TGCAGCGCCCCGACAGGCGGGGTGGGATACGAGCAGTACTTC.

This clonotype was detected ten times or more. The V call is TRBV6-1, the J call TRBJ2-1; 8 bases fit TRBD1. Trimming cost V 5 bases and J 14 bases; bases outside gene matches: 8. Germline CDR1 and CDR2: MNHNS and SASEGT. The CDR3 spans 12 residues. For the CDR3, the DNA is TGTGCCAGCAGTACTGACAGGGGAAGGGAGTTCTTC. It codes for CASSTDRGREFF.

The table lists this clonotype with many counts. The chain recombines TRBV20-1 with TRBJ1-1; D not certain. V dropped 3 bases and J dropped 5 bases, with 13 bases sitting between them. The CDR3 has 13 residues. Germline CDR1 DFQATT, CDR2 SNEGSKA (reference sequence). In DNA, the CDR3 is TGCAGTGCTAGTCACAACTCCCAGACTGAAGCTTTCTTT. It encodes CSASHNSQTEAFF.

This clonotype was seen at least ten times. CDR3 amino acids: CASSLGTEGVDEQYF. CDR3 in DNA: TGCGCCAGCAGCTTAGGTACGGAGGGGGTCGACGAGCAGTACTTC. The V call is TRBV5-1, the J call TRBJ2-7, with D possibly called TRBD1 or TRBD2 (6 bases each). Trimming removed 2 bases at V and 5 bases at J, with 17 bases between. This CDR3 region has 15 residues. Germline V gene sequence: CDR1 SGHRS, CDR2 YFSETQ. Based on the CDR3 plus reference TRBV5-1 and TRBJ2-7, the full variable domain is KAGVTQTPRYLIKTRGQQVTLSCSPISGHRSVSWYQQTPGQGLQFLFEYFSETQRNKGNFPGRFSGRQFSNSRSEMNVSTLELGDSALYLCASSLGTEGVDEQYFGPGTRLTVT.

This clonotype was counted many times. CDR3 coding DNA: TGCAGCGTCAAGCGGGGATCCTACAATGAGCAGTTCTTC. It codes for CSVKRGSYNEQFF. V is TRBV29-1 and J is TRBJ2-1; 7 bases match TRBD2. The CDR3 contains 13 residues. Germline loops: CDR1 SQVTM, CDR2 ANQGSEA. V gave up 6 bases and J gave up 1 base; unmatched junction bases: 3.

This clonotype was picked up many times. The chain links TRBV7-2 to TRBJ2-4, with TRBD1 matching over 9 bases. CDR3 size: 18 residues. CDR1 and CDR2 from the germline V gene are SGHTA and FQGNSA. V was clipped by 4 bases and J by 0 bases; unmatched bases: 10. CDR3 nucleotide sequence: TGTGCCAGCAGCTCCCAGGGACAGGGTCCTCTAGCCAAAAACATTCAGTACTTC. Protein sequence: CASSSQGQGPLAKNIQYF.

This clonotype has at least ten counts. The chain combines TRBV20-1 with TRBJ1-1; weak D call: TRBD1 (6 bases). The V gene lost 6 bases and the J gene lost 0 bases, with 17 bases spanning the gap. The CDR3 is 15 residues long. Germline V CDR1 and CDR2: DFQATT, SNEGSKA (reference sequence). CDR3 sequence: CSAGPRTAMNTEAFF. The CDR3 DNA reads TGCAGTGCCGGTCCAAGGACAGCGATGAACACTGAAGCTTTCTTT.

This clonotype occurred many times. V usage is TRBV11-2 and J usage is TRBJ2-1; TRBD2 matches at 8 bases. CDR1 is SGHAT and CDR2 is FQNNGV in the germline V gene. V lost 3 bases and J lost 8; bases outside the gene matches: 12. This CDR3 contains 16 residues. This CDR3 is CASSFQTGGLVDEQFF. The CDR3 bases are TGTGCCAGCAGCTTCCAAACCGGGGGACTAGTTGATGAGCAGTTCTTC.

This clonotype showed up many times. The chain has TRBV19 and TRBJ2-1, with D tentatively TRBD1 (5 bases). This CDR3 has 11 residues. The germline V and J ends were trimmed by 9 bases and 8 bases, with 11 bases remaining between them. Germline V gene sequence: CDR1 LNHDA, CDR2 SQIVND (reference sequence). As DNA, the CDR3 is TGTGCCAGACAGGTTTTCGATGAGCAGTTCTTC. Protein: CARQVFDEQFF. Based on the CDR3 plus reference TRBV19 and TRBJ2-1, the full variable domain is DGGITQSPKYLFRKEGQNVTLSCEQNLNHDAMYWYRQDPGQGLRLIYYSQIVNDFQKGDIAEGYSVSREKKESFPLTVTSAQKNPTAFYLCARQVFDEQFFGPGTRLTVL.

The rearrangement links TRBV7-2 to TRBJ2-1, with TRBD2 matching 10 bases. This CDR3 has 16 residues. Germline loops: CDR1 SGHTA, CDR2 FQGNSA. Germline trimming cut 3 bases from V and 0 bases from J; bases unmatched to any gene: 2. The DNA of the CDR3 is TGTGCCAGCAGCTTTGCTAGCGGGAGCTCCTACAATGAGCAGTTCTTC. Translating gives CASSFASGSSYNEQFF.

This clonotype was counted many times. The rearrangement uses TRBV6-2 or TRBV6-3 and TRBJ1-4, with D unclear. Germline V gene data show CDR1 as MNHEY and CDR2 as SVGEGT. Trimming removed 5 bases from V and 6 bases from J, with 7 bases in between. The CDR3 is made up of 12 amino acids. For the CDR3, the DNA is TGTGCCAGCAGTGACGTCGATGAAAAACTGTTTTTT. Its translation is CASSDVDEKLFF.

In this sample, this clonotype turned up many times. The J gene is TRBJ1-6, the V gene TRBV7-9, with a tentative D call TRBD1 (5 bases). Germline CDR1 and CDR2: SEHNR and FQNEAQ (reference sequence). V gave up 6 bases and J gave up 8 bases, with 11 bases separating them. The CDR3 has 13 residues. This CDR3 is CASRGQGYSPLHF. The DNA for the CDR3 is TGTGCCAGCAGGGGTCAGGGTTATTCACCCCTCCACTTT.

This clonotype was seen many times. A much larger clonotype is one base distant, so this may be a read error. CDR3 sequence: CASSSEHWPRYF. For the CDR3, the DNA is TGTGCCAGCAGCTCGGAACACTGGCCGCGGTACTTC. The chain recombines TRBV11-2 with TRBJ2-4; no firm D call. CDR3 length: 12 residues. The V and J ends lost 4 bases and 15 bases respectively, with 16 bases between them. CDR1 and CDR2 from the germline V gene are SGHAT and FQNNGV.

This clonotype was recorded many times. The genes are TRBV5-1 and TRBJ1-2; 7 bases map to TRBD1. After removal of 4 bases from V and 8 bases from J, the junction contained 8 bases not matched to a gene. This CDR3 contains 13 residues. Germline CDR1 reads SGHRS; CDR2 reads YFSETQ. DNA for the CDR3: TGCGCCAGCAGCCCAAGGGGACAGAGGGGCTACACCTTC. It translates to CASSPRGQRGYTF. Full variable domain (outside the CDR3, taken from reference TRBV5-1 and TRBJ1-2): KAGVTQTPRYLIKTRGQQVTLSCSPISGHRSVSWYQQTPGQGLQFLFEYFSETQRNKGNFPGRFSGRQFSNSRSEMNVSTLELGDSALYLCASSPRGQRGYTFGSGTRLTVV.

This clonotype has at least ten counts. The chain employs TRBV7-8 and TRBJ2-3; 10 bases agree with TRBD2. Germline trimming cut 0 bases from V and 5 bases from J; bases unmatched to any gene: 8. Germline loops: CDR1 SGHVS, CDR2 FQNEAQ. The CDR3 extends over 17 amino acids. The CDR3 DNA is TGTGCCAGCAGCTTAGCGGGTCTAGCGGGAGCCAGAGATACGCAGTATTTT. This codes for CASSLAGLAGARDTQYF.

This clonotype has a count of ten or more. The rearrangement uses TRBV29-1 and TRBJ2-7, with a possible D match to TRBD1 (5 bases). This CDR3 is built from 11 residues. The V end lost 6 bases, the J end lost 1 base, and 7 bases lay between the germline ends. Germline CDR1 SQVTM, CDR2 ANQGSEA. The CDR3 DNA reads as TGCAGCGTCCAGGGTTCCTACGAGCAGTACTTC. As protein: CSVQGSYEQYF.

The table lists this clonotype with many counts. The rearrangement joins TRBV5-1 to TRBJ2-2; 7 nucleotides agree with TRBD1. CDR1 and CDR2 (germline): SGHRS, YFSETQ. V was clipped by 4 bases and J by 5 bases; unmatched bases: 5. CDR3 length: 14 residues. CDR3 in DNA: TGCGCCAGCAGCCCAGGGGGAAGTACCGGGGAGCTGTTTTTT. It codes for CASSPGGSTGELFF.

Many counts were recorded for this clonotype. The chain links TRBV7-2 to TRBJ1-5, with 10 nucleotides matching TRBD1. The V and J ends lost 8 bases and 7 bases, in that order; junction bases with no gene match: 8. CDR1 SGHTA and CDR2 FQGNSA come from the germline V gene. The CDR3 consists of 14 residues. CDR3 in DNA: TGTGCCAGCTCGAGGGGGGACAGGGGACAGCCCCAGCATTTT. As protein: CASSRGDRGQPQHF.